This TCR beta chain comes out of a study of T cell responses to AZD1222 COVID-19 vaccine. The study's findings and limits: Most donors were white British and more were female, and clonal diversity was possibly underestimated. Spike-wide vaccine-associated CD4 TCRs dominated at 160-218 and 743-854.

For this clone: What it binds is not known.

TCRdb's table, derived via immunoSEQ multiplex PCR, lists solely in-frame clones and lacks some. Of under 150,000 clones in the sample, roughly 91% were seen once. V lost 5 bases, J lost 9 bases, and 10 bases stayed unmatched. From germline, CDR1 is LGHNA and CDR2 YSLEER. The CDR3 is 15 residues long. This clonotype was obtained from an adult in good health. Sequencing used peripheral blood, obtained on day 0 of AZD1222 vaccination. The chain has TRBV4-3 and TRBJ2-1; 10 positions match TRBD2. CDR3 coding DNA: TGCGCCAGCAGCAGAGGGCTAGCGGGAGCTTCTGAGCAGTTCTTC. Protein: CASSRGLAGASEQFF.